Listed below are T cell receptor beta chains from one sample, sequenced in a study of T cells after yellow fever vaccination. TCRdb called the 5' RACE reads again in MiXCR, with one record for every CDR3 protein. The data contain a few hundred thousand distinct CDR3 sequences, 6% to 8% of them seen just once; the ten biggest clones take up about 1%. The sample consisted of CD4+ T cells sorted from PBMCs, taken on the day of the yellow fever booster vaccination. The receptors shown here come from a man aged 30 to 39 who received the YFV17D yellow fever vaccine. Both conserved end residues are part of each CDR3. D genes are given only for firm matches. A row's size may be missing; if present it is once, few, many or a size class.

. TRBJ2-2 TRBV5-1 . TGCGACAGCAGCTTGGCTCCAGGGAGTAACACCGGGGAGCTGTTTTTT CDSSLAPGSNTGELFF
. TRBJ2-7 TRBV11-2 TRBD2 TGTGCCAGCAGTTCCCCTGGACTAGCCAGGGGCGAGCAGTACTTC CASSSPGLARGEQYF
many TRBJ2-2 TRBV20-1 TRBD2 TGCAGTGCTTTGACTAGCGGGCTCACCGGGGAGCTGTTTTTT CSALTSGLTGELFF
many TRBJ2-1 TRBV2 TRBD2 TGTGCCAGCAGGCCCGGGACTACCTGGGGTGAGCAGTTCTTC CASRPGTTWGEQFF
. TRBJ1-2 TRBV19 . TGTGCCAGTAGCGACAGAGCTAATGGCTACACCTTC CASSDRANGYTF
few TRBJ2-7 TRBV7-9 . TGTGCCAGCACCGACGGTCTGTTTAGCGACGAGCAGTACTTC CASTDGLFSDEQYF
. TRBJ1-2 TRBV20-1 . TGCAGTGCTAGAGATATACGGGGGACTAACTATGGCTACACCTTC CSARDIRGTNYGYTF
. TRBJ1-2 TRBV29-1 . TGCAGCGTTGACGCGGACACCGCTACGAACTATGGCTACACCTTC CSVDADTATNYGYTF
many TRBJ1-3 TRBV28 . TGTGCCAGCAGTTTAAGGTCACCCTCTGGAAACACCATATATTTT CASSLRSPSGNTIYF
. TRBJ2-5 TRBV5-1 . TGCGCCAGCAGCTTCCCATCCGGAGAGACCCAGTACTTC CASSFPSGETQYF
. TRBJ2-6 TRBV6-1 TRBD1 TGTGCCAGCAGTGAGACAGGGGTTGGGGCCAACGTCCTGACTTTC CASSETGVGANVLTF
. TRBJ2-7 TRBV11-2 . TGTGCCAGCAGCTTCTCGAGATCCGAATTGAGAAGCTCCTACGAGCAGTACTTC CASSFSRSELRSSYEQYF
many TRBJ2-5 TRBV5-1 . TGCGCCAGCAGCTTGGAGTTCGGCCAAGAGACCCAGTACTTC CASSLEFGQETQYF
many TRBJ2-7 TRBV5-1 . TGCGCCAGCAGCCACGAGACAGGAGAGCAGTACTTC CASSHETGEQYF
. TRBJ1-1 TRBV25-1 TRBD1 TGTGCCAGCACCTGGGACAGTGTGAACACTGAAGCTTTCTTT CASTWDSVNTEAFF
. TRBJ1-1 TRBV5-6 . TGTGCCAGCAGCCCGCCGAGGACCAGGGAAGCTTTCTTT CASSPPRTREAFF
. TRBJ2-1 TRBV4-2 TRBD2 TGTGCCAGCAGCCCAGGGATTAGCGGGAGGAGCTCCTACAATGAGCAGTTCTTC CASSPGISGRSSYNEQFF
. TRBJ2-2 TRBV20-1 . TGCAGTGCTGTCACCGGGACGGGGCATCCTGCGGGGGAGCTGTTTTTT CSAVTGTGHPAGELFF
few TRBJ2-7 TRBV7-3 TRBD1 TGTGCCAGCAGCTTACACCTCTCGGACAGGGGCCCCTACGAGCAGTACTTC CASSLHLSDRGPYEQYF
. TRBJ1-6 TRBV12-3/TRBV12-4 . TGTGCCAGCAGCCAGCAGGAGGCACCCCTCCACTTT CASSQQEAPLHF
few TRBJ2-7 TRBV24-1 . TGTGCCACGTATAAGCCCTCGGCCTACGAGCAGTACTTC CATYKPSAYEQYF
few TRBJ2-1 TRBV2 TRBD2 TGTGCCAGCAGGGTTAGCGGGAGAATTGAGCAGTTCTTC CASRVSGRIEQFF
few TRBJ2-3 TRBV4-3 TRBD2 TGCGCCAGCAGCCAGTACGGGACTACAACGCAGTATTTT CASSQYGTTTQYF
. TRBJ2-7 TRBV7-6 . TGTGCCAGCAGCTCTAGACTAGTTTCCGAGCAGTACTTC CASSSRLVSEQYF
many TRBJ2-3 TRBV5-1 . TGCGCCAGCAGCTTGTGGGGTACTAGCACAGATACGCAGTATTTT CASSLWGTSTDTQYF
. TRBJ2-5 TRBV20-1 TRBD2 TGCAGTGCTCGCCGACTAGCGGAGCAAGAGACCCAGTACTTC CSARRLAEQETQYF
few TRBJ1-1 TRBV5-1 . TGCGCCAGCAGCCCGGAGACCCCGAACACTGAAGCTTTCTTT CASSPETPNTEAFF
few TRBJ1-5 TRBV7-8 . TGTGCCAGCAGCCCTGGGGCCGGATTCAATCAGCCCCAGCATTTT CASSPGAGFNQPQHF
. TRBJ2-3 TRBV29-1 TRBD1 TGCTCATCAGGGGGTGACACAGATACGCAGTATTTT CSSGGDTDTQYF
. TRBJ2-7 TRBV20-1 TRBD2 TGCAGTGCTCTGACTAGCGCGAGCTCCTACGAGCAGTACTTC CSALTSASSYEQYF
few TRBJ1-1 TRBV20-1 . TGCAGTGCTACGCAGGGAGGGGGGAACACTGAAGCTTTCTTT CSATQGGGNTEAFF
few TRBJ2-3 TRBV10-3 . TGTGCCACCGGGACCCCATCGTCCCCCAAATCAGCAGATACGCAGTATTTT CATGTPSSPKSADTQYF
. TRBJ2-3 TRBV7-2 TRBD2 TGTGCCAGCAGCTTATGGGTAGCGGGAGGCAGGGATACGCAGTATTTT CASSLWVAGGRDTQYF